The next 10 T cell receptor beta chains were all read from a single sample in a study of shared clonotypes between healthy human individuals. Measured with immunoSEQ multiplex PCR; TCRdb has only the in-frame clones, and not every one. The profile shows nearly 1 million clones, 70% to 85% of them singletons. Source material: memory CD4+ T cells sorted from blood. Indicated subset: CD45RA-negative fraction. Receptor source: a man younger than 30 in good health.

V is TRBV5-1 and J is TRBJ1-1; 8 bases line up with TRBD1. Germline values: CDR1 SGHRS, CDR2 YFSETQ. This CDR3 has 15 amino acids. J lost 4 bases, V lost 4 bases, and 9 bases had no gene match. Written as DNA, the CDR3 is TGCGCCAGCAGCGGGTTACAGGGGGTAGTCACTGAAGCTTTCTTT. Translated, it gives CASSGLQGVVTEAFF.

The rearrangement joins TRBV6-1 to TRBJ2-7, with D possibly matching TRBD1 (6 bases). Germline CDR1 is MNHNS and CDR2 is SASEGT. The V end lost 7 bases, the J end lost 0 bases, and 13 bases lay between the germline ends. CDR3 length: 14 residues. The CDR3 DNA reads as TGTGCCAGCAACCTACAGGGTTACTCCTACGAGCAGTACTTC. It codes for CASNLQGYSYEQYF.

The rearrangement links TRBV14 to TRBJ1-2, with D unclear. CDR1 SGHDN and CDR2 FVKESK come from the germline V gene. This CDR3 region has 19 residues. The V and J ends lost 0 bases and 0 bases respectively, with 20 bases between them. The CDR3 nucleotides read TGTGCCAGCAGCCAAGAGCCCCGTACAGTTTCCTTAGCTAACTATGGCTACACCTTC. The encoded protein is CASSQEPRTVSLANYGYTF.

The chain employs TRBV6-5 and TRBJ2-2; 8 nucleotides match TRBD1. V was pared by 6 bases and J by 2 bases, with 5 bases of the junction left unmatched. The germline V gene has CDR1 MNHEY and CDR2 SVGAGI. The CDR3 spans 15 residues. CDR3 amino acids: CASRTDRGNTGELFF. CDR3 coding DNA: TGTGCCAGCAGGACCGACAGGGGAAACACCGGGGAGCTGTTTTTT.

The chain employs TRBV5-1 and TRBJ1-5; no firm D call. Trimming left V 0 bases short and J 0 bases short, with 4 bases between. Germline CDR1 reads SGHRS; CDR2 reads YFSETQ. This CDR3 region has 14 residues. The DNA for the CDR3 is TGCGCCAGCAGCTTGGAGTATAGCAATCAGCCCCAGCATTTT. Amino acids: CASSLEYSNQPQHF.

The CDR3 reads CASSQHYGYTF. The CDR3 region has the DNA TGTGCCAGTAGTCAGCACTATGGCTACACCTTC. J is TRBJ1-2 and V is TRBV19; D remains ambiguous. Deletions cut 5 bases from V and 3 bases from J, with 4 bases between. CDR3 length equals 11 residues. CDR1 is LNHDA and CDR2 is SQIVND in the germline V gene (reference sequence).

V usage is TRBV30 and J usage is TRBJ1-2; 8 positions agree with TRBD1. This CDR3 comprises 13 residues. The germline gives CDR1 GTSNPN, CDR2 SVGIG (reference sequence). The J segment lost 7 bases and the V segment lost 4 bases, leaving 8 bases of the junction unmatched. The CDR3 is CAWNDLDRAGYTF. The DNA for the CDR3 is TGTGCCTGGAACGACCTGGACAGGGCTGGCTACACCTTC. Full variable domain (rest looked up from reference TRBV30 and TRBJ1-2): SQTIHQWPATLVQPVGSPLSLECTVEGTSNPNLYWYRQAAGRGLQLLFYSVGIGQISSEVPQNLSASRPQDRQFILSSKKLLLSDSGFYLCAWNDLDRAGYTFGSGTRLTVV.

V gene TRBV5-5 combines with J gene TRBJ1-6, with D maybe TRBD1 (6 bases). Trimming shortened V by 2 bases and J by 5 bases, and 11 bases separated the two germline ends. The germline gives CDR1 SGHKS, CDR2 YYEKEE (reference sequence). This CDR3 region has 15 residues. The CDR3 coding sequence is TGTGCCAGCAGCTTCTGGCAGGGGAATAATTCACCCCTCCACTTT. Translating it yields CASSFWQGNNSPLHF.

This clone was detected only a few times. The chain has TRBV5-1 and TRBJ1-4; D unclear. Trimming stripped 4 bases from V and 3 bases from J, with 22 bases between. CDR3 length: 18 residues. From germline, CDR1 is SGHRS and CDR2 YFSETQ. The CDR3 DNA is TGCGCCAGCAGCGCAAACACAGCCCTGCTGGGCGCTAATGAAAAACTGTTTTTT. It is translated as CASSANTALLGANEKLFF.

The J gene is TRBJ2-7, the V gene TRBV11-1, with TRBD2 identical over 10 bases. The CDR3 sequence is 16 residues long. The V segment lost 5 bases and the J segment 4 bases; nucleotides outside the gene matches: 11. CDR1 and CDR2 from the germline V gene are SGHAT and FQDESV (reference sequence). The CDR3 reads CASSLSGGALGYEQYF. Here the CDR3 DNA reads TGTGCCAGCAGCCTCAGCGGGGGGGCCTTAGGGTACGAGCAGTACTTC. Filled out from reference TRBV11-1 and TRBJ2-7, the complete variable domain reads EAEVAQSPRYKITEKSQAVAFWCDPISGHATLYWYRQILGQGPELLVQFQDESVVDDSQLPKDRFSAERLKGVDSTLKIQPAELGDSAMYLCASSLSGGALGYEQYFGPGTRLTVT.